This entry lists 24 T cell receptor beta chains sequenced from one sample in a study of cytomegalovirus exposure and HLA in healthy donors. PCR used 60 Vbeta primers and 13 Jbeta primers. Generated by immunoSEQ multiplex PCR, the TCRdb table keeps only in-frame clones and is missing some. The table includes roughly 170,000 clones, more than 65% detected once. Sequenced sample: PBMCs. These receptor sequences come from a male donor in good health and CMV-seronegative.

V usage is TRBV10-3 and J usage is TRBJ1-2, with 8 bases that match TRBD1. CDR3 length: 19 residues. In germline, CDR1 is ENHRY, CDR2 SYGVKD. J lost 4 bases, V lost 4 bases, and 20 bases had no gene match. Written as DNA, the CDR3 is TGTGCCATCAGTGTCCTGACCCGAGGGGCAGGGGGCAGTAGCTATGGCTACACCTTC. Protein: CAISVLTRGAGGSSYGYTF.

This clone has a single count. The V and J genes are TRBV7-8 and TRBJ1-3; D unclear. CDR1 is SGHVS, CDR2 FQNEAQ, per germline. V was clipped by 5 bases and J by 8 bases, with 16 bases between them. CDR3 length: 14 amino acids. The CDR3 DNA follows: TGTGCCAGCAGCCAAACACGGGCGGGCGACACCATATATTTT. It codes for CASSQTRAGDTIYF.

This chain connects TRBV18 to TRBJ1-1; TRBD1 aligns across 10 bases. Per germline, CDR1 KGHSH and CDR2 LQKENI. Trimming cost V 4 bases and J 0 bases; bases outside gene matches: 5. The CDR3 covers 16 residues. Here the CDR3 DNA reads TGTGCCAGCTCACTCGAGACAGGGGGCCTGAACACTGAAGCTTTCTTT. Its translation: CASSLETGGLNTEAFF.

This clone was recorded once. The chain combines TRBV7-6 with TRBJ2-3, with 15 bases that match TRBD2. Looked up from germline, CDR1 is SGHVS and CDR2 is FNYEAQ. There are 17 residues in the CDR3. V shed 5 bases and J 4 bases; nucleotides not matched to a gene: 7. The CDR3 nucleotides read TGTGCCAGCAGCGCCGGGACTAGCGGGGGGCACTCAGATACGCAGTATTTT. Translating it yields CASSAGTSGGHSDTQYF.

The V and J genes are TRBV29-1 and TRBJ1-1, with a possible D match to TRBD1 (6 bases). V was clipped by 6 bases and J by 2 bases, with 16 bases between them. The germline gives CDR1 SQVTM, CDR2 ANQGSEA. CDR3 length: 14 amino acids. CDR3 sequence: CSVTGARGNTEAFF. For the CDR3, the DNA is TGCAGCGTGACCGGGGCCAGGGGTAACACTGAAGCTTTCTTT.

This clone occurred a few times. Distinct nucleotide sequences in the sample also encode this CDR3. J is TRBJ1-1 and V is TRBV18; 9 positions match TRBD1. CDR1 and CDR2 (germline): KGHSH, LQKENI. CDR3 length equals 14 residues. The V gene end was trimmed by 3 bases and the J gene end by 1 base; junction bases not matched to a gene: 0. In DNA form, the CDR3 reads TGTGCCAGCTCACCGGGACAGGGGAACACTGAAGCTTTCTTT. Amino acids: CASSPGQGNTEAFF.

The rearrangement joins TRBV7-9 to TRBJ1-4, with D tentatively TRBD1 (5 bases). The V gene lost 2 bases and the J gene lost 3 bases, with 19 bases spanning the gap. Looked up from germline, CDR1 is SEHNR and CDR2 is FQNEAQ (reference sequence). The CDR3 is 18 residues long. CDR3 in amino acids: CASSLNAQPVGANEKLFF. The CDR3, as DNA: TGTGCCAGCAGCTTAAACGCCCAACCGGTAGGGGCTAATGAAAAACTGTTTTTT.

The V gene is TRBV5-1, the J gene TRBJ2-1; TRBD2 matches 15 bases. Germline CDR1 reads SGHRS; CDR2 reads YFSETQ. Trimming removed 4 bases from V and 3 bases from J; junction bases left unmatched: 8. This CDR3 is 18 amino acids long. CDR3: CASSRGLAGGPFYNEQFF. The DNA for the CDR3 is TGCGCCAGCAGCCGGGGACTAGCGGGAGGTCCCTTCTACAATGAGCAGTTCTTC.

The V gene is TRBV21-1, the J gene TRBJ2-5; no DNA check was done on the table's D call, TRBD1. TRBV21-1 is recorded as a pseudogene. The CDR3 runs 14 residues. CDR3 protein: CASSKVQTGETQYF. CDR3 DNA sequence: TGTGCCAGCAGCAAAGTTCAGACAGGAGAGACCCAGTACTTC.

This clone turned up a few times. The V call is TRBV2, the J call TRBJ2-6; D gene unclear. The V end was cut by 7 bases, the J end by 0 bases, with 10 bases between. The germline CDR1 and CDR2 sequences are SNHLY and FYNNEI. There are 15 residues in the CDR3. The CDR3 DNA sequence: TGTGCCAGCATGTCGCGATCCTCTGGGGCCAACGTCCTGACTTTC. Translated: CASMSRSSGANVLTF.

The chain is built from TRBV6-5 and TRBJ1-1, with D unresolved. Germline V gene data show CDR1 as MNHEY and CDR2 as SVGAGI. The CDR3 totals 14 residues. With 2 bases removed from V and 2 bases from J, the gap between germline ends came to 9 bases. This chain's CDR3 is CASSYASLNTEAFF. The CDR3, as DNA: TGTGCCAGCAGTTACGCCTCACTAAACACTGAAGCTTTCTTT.

The V gene is TRBV19, the J gene TRBJ2-1; D unclear. CDR1 and CDR2 from the germline V gene are LNHDA and SQIVND (reference sequence). V lost 5 bases and J lost 6, with 5 bases in between. The CDR3 loop spans 11 amino acids. This CDR3 is CASSGRNEQFF. The CDR3 nucleotides read TGTGCCAGTAGTGGGCGCAATGAGCAGTTCTTC.

The chain employs TRBV28 and TRBJ1-5; D is possibly TRBD1 (6 bases). The CDR3 totals 17 residues. CDR1 MDHEN and CDR2 SYDVKM come from the germline V gene. With 1 base removed from V and 3 bases from J, the gap between germline ends came to 16 bases. The CDR3, as DNA: TGTGCCAGCAGTTTATCAACCGGATACAGGGACAATCAGCCCCAGCATTTT. As protein: CASSLSTGYRDNQPQHF.

Comment on this clone: No conserved phenylalanine or tryptophan is present at the end of the CDR3, so a read error is the likely explanation. The gene calls are TRBV10-3 and TRBJ2-7; 8 bases fit TRBD1. CDR3 size: 15 residues. Germline V CDR1 and CDR2: ENHRY, SYGVKD. Unmatched junction bases numbered 10, after V lost 0 bases and J lost 9 bases. The CDR3 region has the DNA TGTGCCATCAGTGAGTCACCGGACAGGGTTGGTTCGCAGTACCTC. This sequence encodes CAISESPDRVGSQYL.

The chain is built from TRBV28 and TRBJ1-6; 7 bases align to TRBD1. CDR3 length equals 15 residues. V lost 3 bases, J lost 10 bases, and 9 bases stayed unmatched. CDR1 MDHEN and CDR2 SYDVKM come from the germline V gene. The CDR3 DNA sequence: TGTGCCAGCAGTTTTTTGGACAGGAGTTCGTCACCCCTCCACTTT. It codes for CASSFLDRSSSPLHF.

CDR3 DNA: TGTGCCAGCAGCCGGGACAGGGGGAATGAGCAGTTCTTC. It specifies CASSRDRGNEQFF. The chain is built from TRBV6-1 and TRBJ2-1, with 11 bases matching TRBD1. This CDR3 has 13 amino acids. The ends lost 6 bases at V and 7 bases at J; junction bases unmatched: 2. Germline loops: CDR1 MNHNS, CDR2 SASEGT.

This sequence joins TRBV6-4 and TRBJ2-2, with 8 bases aligning to TRBD1. The germline V gene has CDR1 MRHNA and CDR2 SNTAGT. The CDR3 loop spans 13 amino acids. With V trimmed by 8 bases and J by 1 base, 0 bases remained unmatched. CDR3 residues: CASGTGNTGELFF. The CDR3 nucleotides are TGTGCCAGCGGGACAGGGAACACCGGGGAGCTGTTTTTT.

This sequence joins TRBV5-4 and TRBJ2-2; 8 nucleotides match TRBD2. From germline, CDR1 is SGHNT and CDR2 YYREEE (reference sequence). There are 18 residues in the CDR3. With V trimmed by 2 bases and J by 6 bases, 15 bases remained unmatched. CDR3: CASSFSPGRGATAGELFF. CDR3 in DNA: TGTGCCAGCAGCTTCTCCCCCGGGCGGGGGGCCACGGCCGGGGAGCTGTTTTTT.

In its sample, this clone was seen a few times. The CDR3 nucleotides read TGTGCCAGCAGCCCCCGTGGGAGCTATGGCTACACCTTC. The encoded protein is CASSPRGSYGYTF. This chain joins TRBV5-6 and TRBJ1-2; D remains ambiguous. V gave up 4 bases and J gave up 4 bases, with 11 bases separating them. CDR3 size: 13 residues. The germline gives CDR1 SGHDT, CDR2 YYEEEE.

The J gene is TRBJ2-5, the V gene TRBV9, with 10 bases matching TRBD1. J was trimmed by 6 bases and V by 4 bases; bases with no gene match: 6. The CDR3 length is 14 residues. The germline CDR1 and CDR2 sequences are SGDLS and YYNGEE. CDR3 nucleotide sequence: TGTGCCAGCAGCTCGCGGACAGGGGGAAAGACCCAGTACTTC. Translation: CASSSRTGGKTQYF.

This chain uses TRBV6-5 with TRBJ2-1; 13 bases agree with TRBD2. The V gene's germline CDR1 is MNHEY and CDR2 SVGAGI. The CDR3 covers 15 residues. J gave up 3 bases and V 6 bases, and 2 bases lay outside the gene matches. CDR3 sequence: CASRRLAGGYNEQFF. The CDR3 DNA reads as TGTGCCAGCAGACGACTAGCGGGGGGCTACAATGAGCAGTTCTTC.

The chain is built from TRBV12-5 and TRBJ2-1, with 10 bases lining up with TRBD2. The CDR3 consists of 19 residues. CDR1 LGHNT and CDR2 FRNRAP come from the germline V gene. With V trimmed by 0 bases and J by 6 bases, 14 bases remained unmatched. CDR3 sequence: CASGLVRKELAGAGNEQFF. The CDR3 bases are TGTGCTAGTGGTTTGGTACGGAAGGAGCTAGCGGGGGCGGGCAATGAGCAGTTCTTC. Based on the CDR3 plus reference TRBV12-5 and TRBJ2-1, the full variable domain is DARVTQTPRHKVTEMGQEVTMRCQPILGHNTVFWYRQTMMQGLELLAYFRNRAPLDDSGMPKDRFSAEMPDATLATLKIQPSEPRDSAVYFCASGLVRKELAGAGNEQFFGPGTRLTVL.

The chain employs TRBV2 and TRBJ1-2; D is unresolved. The V end lost 8 bases, the J end lost 3 bases, and 10 bases lay between the germline ends. Germline V lookup: CDR1 SNHLY, CDR2 FYNNEI. This CDR3 spans 12 amino acids. The CDR3, as DNA: TGTGCCAGCTCTACCGGGGACTATGGCTACACCTTC. Protein: CASSTGDYGYTF.

The V gene is TRBV6-1, the J gene TRBJ2-5; a weak D match, TRBD1 (5 bases). Matching the DNA end better, TRBJ2-7 makes the J call doubtful. Germline CDR1 reads MNHNS; CDR2 reads SASEGT. The CDR3 runs 12 residues. DNA for the CDR3: TGTGCCAGCATCGGAGACAGCTACGAGCAGTACTTC. As protein: CASIGDSYEQYF.